One sample yielded the 10 T cell receptor beta chains listed below, sequenced in a study of vaccination and CD4 T cells after COVID-19. Their antigens are not known. Sample treatment: roughly nine-day PBMC culture with coronavirus spike peptide pools or control peptides (ViraFEST assay). Pre-COVID-19 pandemic sampling (2011-2018) yielded the unexposed donor's CD4+ T cells. Cultured CD4+ T-cell DNA underwent Oncomine TCR Beta short-read sequencing. MiXCR, run by TCRdb on the PCR reads, gives a single entry per CDR3 protein. This sample yields more than 6,500 distinct CDR3 sequences, of which roughly two fifths are seen a single time; roughly 27% belongs to the top ten. The specimen was CD4+ T cells from blood, cultured in vitro. The receptor source for this set is a human donor in good health.

CDR3 sequence (DNA): TGCGCCAGCAGCCCGGGACTACGGGAGAAGGGTGCGGCTAAGCAGTACTTC. This translates into CASSPGLREKGAAKQYF. The genes are TRBV5-1 and TRBJ2-7, with 7 bases aligning to TRBD2. Per the germline V gene, CDR1 is SGHRS and CDR2 is YFSETQ. The CDR3 has 17 amino acids. J was trimmed by 8 bases and V by 4 bases; bases with no gene match: 21.

The rearrangement links TRBV6-5 to TRBJ2-7; 7 bases are a match to TRBD1. Germline CDR1 MNHEY, CDR2 SVGAGI. The CDR3 is 15 amino acids. The V gene end was trimmed by 4 bases and the J gene end by 4 bases; junction bases not matched to a gene: 10. The CDR3 nucleotides are TGTGCCAGCAGTTCCACGACAGGGTCCAGATACGAGCAGTACTTC. This gives the protein CASSSTTGSRYEQYF.

This clonotype has just a few counts. The chain couples TRBV10-1 to TRBJ2-1; 9 positions agree with TRBD2. The CDR3 runs to 15 residues. Germline CDR1 WNHNN, CDR2 SYGVQD (reference sequence). V was clipped by 2 bases and J by 7 bases; unmatched bases: 6. The CDR3 spells CASSEAGGPVNEQFF. CDR3 in DNA: TGCGCCAGCAGTGAGGCGGGGGGGCCGGTAAATGAGCAGTTCTTC.

There are a few counts of this clonotype. The V call is TRBV6-5, the J call TRBJ2-1; D perhaps matches TRBD1 (6 bases). This CDR3 contains 17 residues. Between the trimmed V and J ends, which lost 4 bases and 2 bases, there was a span of 18 bases. Germline lookup yields CDR1 MNHEY and CDR2 SVGAGI. The CDR3 DNA sequence: TGTGCCAGCAGTTCTAAAACAGGGATTCGGGCCTACAATGAGCAGTTCTTC. As protein: CASSSKTGIRAYNEQFF.

The chain couples TRBV19 to TRBJ1-2; no clear D. Trimming left V 9 bases short and J 0 bases short, with 14 bases between. Germline V gene sequence: CDR1 LNHDA, CDR2 SQIVND (reference sequence). The length of the CDR3 is 14 residues. The CDR3 sequence: CASRTGLANYGYTF. CDR3 in DNA: TGTGCCAGCCGAACGGGTCTCGCTAACTATGGCTACACCTTC.

V is TRBV5-6 and J is TRBJ2-7; D gene ambiguous. The germline V and J ends were trimmed by 0 bases and 3 bases, with 25 bases remaining between them. The germline V gene encodes CDR1 SGHDT and CDR2 YYEEEE. The CDR3 has 19 residues. The CDR3 DNA follows: TGTGCCAGCAGCTTGGTGACCGGGTCCACGGCCCCATGGAACTACGAGCAGTACTTC. It codes for CASSLVTGSTAPWNYEQYF.

This clonotype was seen only a few times. The genes are TRBV12-3 or TRBV12-4 and TRBJ1-2; D is unclear. The CDR3 runs to 13 residues. V lost 5 bases and J lost 7, with 14 bases in between. The DNA of the CDR3 is TGTGCCAGCAGTCACCGAAGGTTAGGTGGCTACACCTTC. This codes for CASSHRRLGGYTF.

This clonotype was found once. The chain couples TRBV19 to TRBJ1-1, with 8 bases that match TRBD1. The CDR3 is 16 residues long. Germline CDR1 and CDR2: LNHDA and SQIVND (reference sequence). V was clipped by 3 bases and J by 0 bases; unmatched bases: 6. CDR3 sequence (DNA): TGTGCCAGTAGTATTCAGGGGGCTATGGTGAACACTGAAGCTTTCTTT. Residues: CASSIQGAMVNTEAFF.

V usage is TRBV29-1 and J usage is TRBJ1-2, with D uncertain. V lost 2 bases, J lost 4 bases, and 11 bases lay in between. CDR1 and CDR2 (germline): SQVTM, ANQGSEA. The CDR3 has 13 amino acids. The CDR3 sequence: CSVESYRGYGYTF. The DNA of the CDR3 is TGCAGCGTTGAAAGCTACCGGGGCTATGGCTACACCTTC.

This clonotype was observed a handful of times. The chain couples TRBV7-7 to TRBJ2-1; 8 nucleotides match TRBD2. CDR3 length: 16 amino acids. Trimming removed 5 bases from V and 5 bases from J; junction bases left unmatched: 11. Germline CDR1 is SSHAT and CDR2 is FNYEAQ (reference sequence). The CDR3 protein is CASSQTGTSPNNEQFF. The CDR3 DNA follows: TGTGCCAGCAGCCAAACCGGGACTAGTCCTAACAATGAGCAGTTCTTC.